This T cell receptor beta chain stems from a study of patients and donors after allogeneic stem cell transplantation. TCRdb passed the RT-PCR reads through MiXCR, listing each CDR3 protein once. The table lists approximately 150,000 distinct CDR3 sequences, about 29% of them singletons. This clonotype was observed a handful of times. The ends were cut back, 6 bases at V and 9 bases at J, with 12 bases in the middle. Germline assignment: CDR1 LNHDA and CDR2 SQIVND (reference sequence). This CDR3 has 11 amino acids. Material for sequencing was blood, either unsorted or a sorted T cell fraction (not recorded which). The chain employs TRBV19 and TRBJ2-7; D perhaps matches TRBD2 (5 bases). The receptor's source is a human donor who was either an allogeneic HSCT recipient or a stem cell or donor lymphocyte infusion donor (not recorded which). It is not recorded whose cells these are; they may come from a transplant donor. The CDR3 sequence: CASSFTGLQYF. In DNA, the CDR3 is TGTGCCAGTAGCTTTACGGGATTGCAGTACTTC.